The 20 T cell receptor beta chains reported below all come from one sample, sequenced in a study of blood T cell repertoires in COVID-19. The assay was immunoSEQ multiplex PCR, and TCRdb's table has in-frame clones only and misses some. The sample contains some 50,000 clones, about 90% of which appear only once. The sample taken for sequencing was peripheral blood. These receptors all come from a man aged 65 to 85 with active COVID-19.

This rearrangement joins TRBV7-6 to TRBJ2-5; 12 positions agree with TRBD2. Germline V gives CDR1 SGHVS, CDR2 FNYEAQ. The CDR3 totals 17 residues. Losses at the gene ends were 1 base for V and 4 bases for J; bases not matched to a gene: 7. CDR3 nucleotides: TGTGCCAGCAGCTTAGGGCAGCTAGCGGGGGGGCCAGAGACCCAGTACTTC. It codes for CASSLGQLAGGPETQYF.

This clone occurred once. The J gene is TRBJ2-7, the V gene TRBV7-2; D may be TRBD1 (6 bases). Trimming stripped 3 bases from V and 6 bases from J, with 12 bases between. Germline V CDR1 and CDR2: SGHTA, FQGNSA. This CDR3 spans 13 amino acids. The CDR3 spells CASSFGQRSEQYF. The CDR3 coding sequence is TGTGCCAGCAGCTTCGGACAGCGCAGCGAGCAGTACTTC.

The V call is TRBV4-3, the J call TRBJ2-3, with 11 bases identical to TRBD2. This CDR3 comprises 19 residues. Per the germline V gene, CDR1 is LGHNA and CDR2 is YSLEER. The ends lost 0 bases at V and 4 bases at J; junction bases unmatched: 12. The CDR3 is CASSQDPPSGGYRSDTQYF. DNA for the CDR3: TGCGCCAGCAGCCAAGATCCCCCTAGCGGGGGGTATCGTTCAGATACGCAGTATTTT.

The chain recombines TRBV11-2 with TRBJ2-1, with 8 bases identical to TRBD2. Per germline, CDR1 SGHAT and CDR2 FQNNGV. Trimming removed 5 bases from V and 2 bases from J; junction bases left unmatched: 11. CDR3 size: 17 residues. The CDR3 DNA reads as TGTGCCAGCAGCCCCCACGGGGGGGGACTTACCTACAATGAGCAGTTCTTC. Translation: CASSPHGGGLTYNEQFF.

V gene TRBV6-5 combines with J gene TRBJ1-5; D is perhaps TRBD1 (5 bases). V dropped 6 bases and J dropped 2 bases, with 11 bases sitting between them. Germline lookup yields CDR1 MNHEY and CDR2 SVGAGI. The length of the CDR3 is 14 residues. The CDR3 sequence is CASSGTSGNQPQHF. In DNA, the CDR3 is TGTGCCAGCAGCGGGACTTCGGGCAATCAGCCCCAGCATTTT.

This chain connects TRBV29-1 to TRBJ2-7, with TRBD2 identical over 8 bases. The CDR3 has 14 amino acids. The ends lost 5 bases at V and 3 bases at J; junction bases unmatched: 9. The germline CDR1 and CDR2 sequences are SQVTM and ANQGSEA. For the CDR3, the DNA is TGCAGCGTTTCCCTCGGGACTAGAGGCTACGAGCAGTACTTC. Translation: CSVSLGTRGYEQYF.

The rearrangement joins TRBV5-4 to TRBJ2-1; weak D call: TRBD1 (6 bases). Germline values: CDR1 SGHNT, CDR2 YYREEE (reference sequence). Trimming shortened V by 6 bases and J by 0 bases, and 16 bases separated the two germline ends. This CDR3 has 16 amino acids. The CDR3 spells CASKPNRASSYNEQFF. CDR3 nucleotide sequence: TGTGCCAGCAAACCCAACAGGGCTAGCTCCTACAATGAGCAGTTCTTC.

This chain uses TRBV6-6 with TRBJ2-3, with a tentative D call TRBD2 (7 bases). Germline values: CDR1 MNHNY, CDR2 SVGAGI (reference sequence). Trimming took 0 bases from V and 3 from J, leaving 13 bases between them. The CDR3 spans 16 residues. The CDR3 loop reads CASSYSEGGLTDTQYF. The CDR3 nucleotides are TGTGCCAGCAGTTACTCTGAGGGGGGGCTGACAGATACGCAGTATTTT.

V is TRBV4-2 and J is TRBJ1-1; 9 bases are a match to TRBD1. The trim removed 3 bases at V and 7 bases at J, leaving 6 bases unmatched. CDR3 size: 14 residues. Germline-derived CDR1 and CDR2 are LGHNA and YNFKEQ. DNA for the CDR3: TGTGCCAGCAGCCAGTACCGGGACAGGGATGAAGCTTTCTTT. Residues: CASSQYRDRDEAFF.

This clone turned up a few times. This chain links TRBV5-5 with TRBJ2-1; the D gene is possibly TRBD1 (6 bases). Per the germline V gene, CDR1 is SGHKS and CDR2 is YYEKEE (reference sequence). This CDR3 contains 15 residues. The germline V and J ends were trimmed by 0 bases and 0 bases, with 7 bases remaining between them. The DNA for the CDR3 is TGTGCCAGCAGCTTGGTACAGGGCTCCTACAATGAGCAGTTCTTC. Amino acid sequence: CASSLVQGSYNEQFF.

The V call is TRBV2, the J call TRBJ2-7; 9 bases map to TRBD2. CDR3 length: 16 amino acids. Germline V CDR1 and CDR2: SNHLY, FYNNEI. Trimming removed 6 bases from V and 2 bases from J; junction bases left unmatched: 11. The CDR3 is CASSAGAGGTTYEQYF. The DNA for the CDR3 is TGTGCCAGCAGCGCAGGGGCGGGAGGGACAACCTACGAGCAGTACTTC.

The chain combines TRBV11-2 with TRBJ1-6; D uncertain. Deletions cut 6 bases from V and 0 bases from J, with 6 bases between. The CDR3 sequence is 14 residues long. CDR1 is SGHAT, CDR2 FQNNGV, per germline. CDR3 in amino acids: CASSSGSYNSPLHF. The CDR3 region has the DNA TGTGCCAGCAGTAGTGGCTCCTATAATTCACCCCTCCACTTT.

This clone has more than one count but fewer than ten. The J gene is TRBJ2-7, the V gene TRBV3-1 (or the pseudogene TRBV3-2), with TRBD1 as a possible D gene (6 bases). The V and J ends lost 4 bases and 4 bases respectively, with 14 bases between them. This CDR3 spans 14 amino acids. The germline gives CDR1 LGHDT, CDR2 YNNKEL (reference sequence). The CDR3 is CASSPSDSTYEQYF. The CDR3 coding sequence is TGTGCCAGCAGCCCCTCGGACAGTACTTACGAGCAGTACTTC.

This chain joins TRBV5-5 and TRBJ1-4; D call uncertain. The CDR3 covers 15 residues. From germline, CDR1 is SGHKS and CDR2 YYEKEE (reference sequence). V was trimmed by 4 bases and J by 0 bases, leaving 10 bases between them. CDR3 coding DNA: TGTGCCAGCAGCCACGGCGGGGCAACTAATGAAAAACTGTTTTTT. It translates to CASSHGGATNEKLFF.

V is TRBV11-2 and J is TRBJ2-3; D is possibly TRBD2 (6 bases). V lost 5 bases and J lost 4, with 13 bases in between. The CDR3 extends over 14 amino acids. Germline V gene data show CDR1 as SGHAT and CDR2 as FQNNGV. DNA of the CDR3: TGTGCCAGCAGCGCAGGACTAAGACCAGATACGCAGTATTTT. Translating gives CASSAGLRPDTQYF.

This clone has just one count. V is TRBV19 and J is TRBJ1-5, with 9 bases matching TRBD1. The V gene end was trimmed by 9 bases and the J gene end by 1 base; junction bases not matched to a gene: 7. The germline V gene encodes CDR1 LNHDA and CDR2 SQIVND (reference sequence). This CDR3 contains 15 residues. CDR3 sequence reads: CASNAGTGSNQPQHF. The CDR3, as DNA: TGTGCCAGCAATGCCGGGACAGGGAGCAATCAGCCCCAGCATTTT.

The CDR3 bases are TGTGCCAGCAGCCAAGGCTATCCCGGAGATACGCAGTATTTT. It encodes CASSQGYPGDTQYF. This rearrangement joins TRBV3-1 (or the pseudogene TRBV3-2) to TRBJ2-3; D remains ambiguous. The germline V gene has CDR1 LGHDT and CDR2 YNNKEL (reference sequence). The CDR3 extends over 14 amino acids. Trimming left V 1 base short and J 5 bases short, with 10 bases between.

V and J are TRBV7-2 and TRBJ2-7; 9 nucleotides align to TRBD1. CDR1 and CDR2 (germline): SGHTA, FQGNSA. CDR3 length: 15 amino acids. V trimming: 4 bases; J trimming: 4 bases; junction bases outside the gene matches: 8. This chain's CDR3 is CASSYSGTGWYEQYF. CDR3 bases: TGTGCCAGCAGCTACTCCGGGACAGGGTGGTACGAGCAGTACTTC.

The chain employs TRBV15 and TRBJ1-1; D is uncertain. Germline values: CDR1 LNHNV, CDR2 YYDKDF (reference sequence). V was clipped by 4 bases and J by 4 bases, with 13 bases between them. CDR3 length: 14 residues. In DNA form, the CDR3 reads TGTGCCACCAGCACCGGTTCACGAGGCACTGAAGCTTTCTTT. Protein: CATSTGSRGTEAFF.

The J gene is TRBJ2-3, the V gene TRBV11-2; D call uncertain. The germline gives CDR1 SGHAT, CDR2 FQNNGV. The CDR3 contains 16 residues. V lost 2 bases, J lost 3 bases, and 15 bases lay in between. CDR3 coding DNA: TGTGCCAGCAGCTTAATGCAGGATGGTGGGACAGATACGCAGTATTTT. It yields the protein CASSLMQDGGTDTQYF.